The T cell receptor (beta chain) described here comes from a study of cytomegalovirus exposure and HLA in healthy donors. Germline CDR1 WNHNN, CDR2 SYGVQD (reference sequence). The CDR3 contains 14 residues. J was trimmed by 9 bases and V by 4 bases; bases with no gene match: 5. Remarks on this clone: As yet, its antigen is unknown.

Participants comprised healthy donors of bone marrow. Notes on the study in general: Further analysis, carried out later, found HLA-associated TCR beta chains more clonally expanded than equally common other chains.

The study ran its PCR with 60 Vbeta and 13 Jbeta primers. Method: immunoSEQ multiplex PCR; TCRdb's copy keeps in-frame clones and lacks some. This sample has fewer than 200,000 clones; roughly 80% occur once, and the top ten carry roughly 4.4%. This chain uses TRBV10-1 with TRBJ2-1, with 11 bases fitting TRBD2. Sequencing was performed on PBMCs. The sequence was collected from a woman under 30 in good health and CMV-seropositive. The CDR3 DNA sequence: TGCGCCAGCAGTGGTGTAGCGGGGGGGCCTGAGCAGTTCTTC. Its protein is CASSGVAGGPEQFF.